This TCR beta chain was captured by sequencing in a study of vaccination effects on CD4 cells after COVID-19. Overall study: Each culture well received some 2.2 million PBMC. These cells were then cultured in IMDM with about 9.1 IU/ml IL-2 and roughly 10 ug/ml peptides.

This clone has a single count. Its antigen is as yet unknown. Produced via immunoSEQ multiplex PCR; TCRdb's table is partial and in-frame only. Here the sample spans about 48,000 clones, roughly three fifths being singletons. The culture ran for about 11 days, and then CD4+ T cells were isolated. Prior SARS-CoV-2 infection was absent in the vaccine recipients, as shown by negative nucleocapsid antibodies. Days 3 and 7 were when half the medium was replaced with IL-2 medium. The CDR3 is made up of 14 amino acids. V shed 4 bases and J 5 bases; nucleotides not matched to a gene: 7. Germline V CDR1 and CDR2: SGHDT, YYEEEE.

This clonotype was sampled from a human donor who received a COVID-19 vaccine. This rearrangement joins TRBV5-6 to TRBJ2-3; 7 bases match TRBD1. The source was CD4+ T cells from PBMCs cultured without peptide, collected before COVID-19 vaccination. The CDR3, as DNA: TGTGCCAGCAGCGAAGACAGGGTAGAAGATACGCAGTATTTT. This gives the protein CASSEDRVEDTQYF.